This is a list of T cell receptor beta chains from one sample in a study of blood T cells in healthy people across ages. TCRdb recomputed calls from the 5' RACE reads with MiXCR, one row per CDR3 protein. This sample has 900,000 to 950,000 distinct CDR3 sequences; 25% to 35% occur once, and the top ten carry 10% to 13%. The data were also submitted as part of a second study, on T cells of mothers and their children.

The sample comprised blood. The source is a woman in her thirties or forties in good health. Both conserved end residues are part of each CDR3. A D gene is named only where the DNA matches it firmly. Clone sizes are given selectively: once, few, many, or a class where the clone is expanded.

TRBD2	TRBV9	TRBJ2-1	16	many	CASSVGSSGASNEQFF	TGTGCCAGCAGCGTAGGTTCTAGCGGGGCCAGCAATGAGCAGTTCTTC
.	TRBV7-2	TRBJ2-4	17	many	CASSFVLGGTSKNIQYF	TGTGCCAGCAGCTTTGTTTTGGGCGGTACGTCCAAAAACATTCAGTACTTC
.	TRBV2	TRBJ2-1	15	.	CASSRTIGLQGEQFF	TGTGCCAGCAGTCGAACCATTGGCTTACAGGGTGAGCAGTTCTTC
.	TRBV11-2	TRBJ2-7	15	few	CASSPGQLRGYEQYF	TGTGCCAGCAGCCCAGGACAGTTGAGGGGCTACGAGCAGTACTTC
.	TRBV7-2	TRBJ2-1	13	.	CASSHPEYNEQFF	TGTGCCAGCAGTCACCCCGAGTACAATGAGCAGTTCTTC
.	TRBV4-3	TRBJ2-7	15	many	CASSYNWDNSYEQYF	TGCGCCAGCAGCTACAATTGGGACAACTCCTACGAGCAGTACTTC
.	TRBV7-2	TRBJ2-3	13	many	CASSLQLVEAQYF	TGTGCCAGCAGCTTACAGCTGGTCGAGGCGCAGTATTTT
.	TRBV12-3/TRBV12-4	TRBJ1-6	15	once	CASSYSSSYNSPLHF	TGTGCCAGCAGTTATTCGAGCTCCTATAATTCACCCCTCCACTTT
.	TRBV11-3	TRBJ2-5	15	.	CASSLNIEGQETQYF	TGTGCCAGCAGCTTAAATATAGAAGGCCAAGAGACCCAGTACTTC
.	TRBV7-2	TRBJ1-6	15	few	CASSLMRSYNSPLHF	TGTGCCAGCAGCTTAATGAGGAGTTATAATTCACCCCTCCACTTT
TRBD1	TRBV12-3/TRBV12-4	TRBJ1-2	14	.	CASSRTGSGYGYTF	TGTGCCAGCAGTCGGACAGGGAGTGGCTATGGCTACACCTTC
.	TRBV20-1	TRBJ2-7	12	many	CSAQTDSYEQYF	TGCAGTGCGCAGACAGACTCCTACGAGCAGTACTTC
TRBD1	TRBV7-6	TRBJ2-7	19	many	CASSTPRGETGKTDYEQYF	TGTGCCAGCAGCACCCCAAGAGGGGAGACAGGGAAGACAGACTACGAGCAGTACTTC
TRBD1	TRBV20-1	TRBJ2-6	18	once	CSAFGTAMTPSGANVLTF	TGCAGTGCTTTTGGGACAGCGATGACACCCTCTGGGGCCAACGTCCTGACTTTC
.	TRBV20-1	TRBJ1-1	13	few	CSAGRGGGTEAFF	TGCAGTGCCGGAAGGGGGGGCGGCACTGAAGCTTTCTTT
.	TRBV7-8	TRBJ1-4	15	few	CASSPTFSQSEKLFF	TGTGCCAGCAGCCCGACCTTCTCCCAGAGTGAAAAACTGTTTTTT
.	TRBV28	TRBJ2-7	15	few	CASSGPGGALYEQYF	TGTGCCAGCAGCGGACCGGGTGGAGCACTCTACGAGCAGTACTTC
.	TRBV7-8	TRBJ2-7	13	many	CASSSRDRYEQYF	TGTGCCAGCAGCTCAAGGGACCGCTACGAGCAGTACTTC
.	TRBV19	TRBJ2-1	15	.	CASSISLLAGGEQFF	TGTGCCAGTAGTATAAGTTTACTAGCCGGGGGAGAGCAGTTCTTC
.	TRBV5-6	TRBJ1-2	11	.	CASSFLDGYTF	TGTGCCAGCAGCTTCCTGGATGGCTACACCTTC
.	TRBV28	TRBJ1-2	13	many	CASSLEPNYGYTF	TGTGCCAGCAGTTTAGAGCCTAACTATGGCTACACCTTC
.	TRBV5-4	TRBJ2-7	13	.	CASRDLGSYEQYF	TGTGCCAGCAGGGACCTCGGCTCCTACGAGCAGTACTTC
.	TRBV29-1	TRBJ1-2	11	many	CSVEFAGGYTF	TGCAGCGTTGAGTTTGCGGGCGGCTACACCTTC
.	TRBV28	TRBJ1-2	15	few	CASSGRGGGDYGYTF	TGTGCCAGCAGTGGGAGAGGAGGAGGAGACTATGGCTACACCTTC
.	TRBV13	TRBJ2-1	14	.	CASSSRTDYNEQFF	TGTGCCAGCAGCTCGAGGACAGACTACAATGAGCAGTTCTTC
.	TRBV10-2	TRBJ2-5	13	many	CASSETRRETQYF	TGCGCCAGCAGTGAAACCCGGCGTGAGACCCAGTACTTC
.	TRBV5-1	TRBJ1-2	15	many	CASSASQASSYGYTF	TGCGCCAGCAGTGCGAGTCAAGCCTCCTCCTATGGCTACACCTTC
TRBD1	TRBV11-2	TRBJ2-7	15	once	CASNLGTGDLYEQYF	TGTGCCAGCAACTTGGGGACAGGGGATCTCTACGAGCAGTACTTC
.	TRBV6-5	TRBJ1-2	13	.	CASSYRETYGYTF	TGTGCCAGCAGTTACAGGGAAACCTATGGCTACACCTTC
TRBD2	TRBV7-2	TRBJ2-2	14	.	CASSLISGTGELFF	TGTGCCAGCAGCTTGATTAGCGGGACCGGGGAGCTGTTTTTT
.	TRBV7-3	TRBJ2-1	13	many	CASSLESYNEQFF	TGTGCCAGCAGCTTAGAGTCCTACAATGAGCAGTTCTTC
.	TRBV7-9	TRBJ1-2	17	.	CASSLYRTEGANYGYTF	TGTGCCAGCAGCTTATACAGGACAGAAGGGGCTAACTATGGCTACACCTTC
.	TRBV4-3	TRBJ1-1	15	.	CASSQESRINTEAFF	TGCGCCAGCAGCCAAGAATCACGGATAAACACTGAAGCTTTCTTT
TRBD1	TRBV20-1	TRBJ2-3	14	many	CSAKPGQGTDTQYF	TGCAGTGCTAAACCGGGACAGGGCACAGATACGCAGTATTTT
.	TRBV20-1	TRBJ1-1	15	.	CSAGARDGTPLQAFF	TGCAGTGCTGGGGCCAGAGACGGGACACCCCTTCAAGCTTTCTTT
TRBD1	TRBV20-1	TRBJ2-7	14	many	CSATDRTLPYEQYF	TGCAGTGCGACGGACAGGACCCTCCCCTACGAGCAGTACTTC
TRBD1	TRBV27	TRBJ2-7	13	.	CASRRQGAHEQYF	TGTGCCAGCAGGAGACAGGGGGCGCACGAGCAGTACTTC
.	TRBV20-1	TRBJ2-7	13	once	CSARANLRYEQYF	TGCAGTGCTAGAGCGAACTTGCGTTACGAGCAGTACTTC
TRBD1	TRBV6-5	TRBJ2-3	14	.	CASSYGTGKDTQYF	TGTGCCAGCAGTTACGGGACAGGGAAAGATACGCAGTATTTT
TRBD1	TRBV18	TRBJ2-5	15	few	CASSLPGTGGREQYF	TGTGCCAGCTCACTTCCCGGGACAGGGGGTCGGGAGCAGTACTTC
TRBD1	TRBV28	TRBJ1-4	18	many	CASSLFGQVGAWREKLFF	TGTGCCAGCAGTTTATTTGGACAGGTCGGGGCTTGGAGAGAAAAACTGTTTTTT
TRBD1	TRBV24-1	TRBJ1-1	14	.	CATSRTGTNTEAFF	TGTGCCACCAGTCGGACAGGGACGAACACTGAAGCTTTCTTT
TRBD1	TRBV7-9	TRBJ1-2	16	once	CASSSYRDRASYGYTF	TGTGCCAGCAGCTCGTACCGGGACAGGGCTAGCTATGGCTACACCTTC
TRBD2	TRBV27	TRBJ2-3	20	.	CASSLTPLAGGPLNTDTQYF	TGTGCCAGCAGTTTAACCCCCTTAGCGGGGGGGCCTTTGAACACAGATACGCAGTATTTT
.	TRBV5-1	TRBJ2-5	16	many	CASSFSGGVTQETQYF	TGCGCCAGCAGCTTTTCGGGCGGGGTCACACAAGAGACCCAGTACTTC
.	TRBV7-2	TRBJ2-3	11	few	CATRTGDTQYF	TGTGCCACACGGACCGGAGATACGCAGTATTTT